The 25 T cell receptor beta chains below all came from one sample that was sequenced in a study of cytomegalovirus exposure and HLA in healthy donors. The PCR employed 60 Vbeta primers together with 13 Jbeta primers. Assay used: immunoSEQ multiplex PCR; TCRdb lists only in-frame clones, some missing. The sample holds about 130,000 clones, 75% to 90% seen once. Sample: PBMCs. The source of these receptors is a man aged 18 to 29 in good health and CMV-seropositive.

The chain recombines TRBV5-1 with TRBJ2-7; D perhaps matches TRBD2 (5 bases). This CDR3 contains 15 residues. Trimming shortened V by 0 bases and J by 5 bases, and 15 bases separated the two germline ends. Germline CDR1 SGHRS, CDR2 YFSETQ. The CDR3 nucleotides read TGCGCCAGCAGCTTGGGGTACGGGGAGACCCACGAGCAGTACTTC. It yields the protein CASSLGYGETHEQYF.

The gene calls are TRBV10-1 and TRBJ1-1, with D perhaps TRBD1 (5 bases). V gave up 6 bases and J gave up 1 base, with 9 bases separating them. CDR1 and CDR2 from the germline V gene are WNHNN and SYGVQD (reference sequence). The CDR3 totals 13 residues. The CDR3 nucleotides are TGCGCCAGCAGCAATGACAGGAACACTGAAGCTTTCTTT. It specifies CASSNDRNTEAFF.

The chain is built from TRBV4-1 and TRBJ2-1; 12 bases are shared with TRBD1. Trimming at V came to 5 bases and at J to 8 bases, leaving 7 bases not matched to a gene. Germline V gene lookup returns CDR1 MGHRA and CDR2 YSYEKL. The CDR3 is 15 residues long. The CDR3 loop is CASSYRDRGLDEQFF. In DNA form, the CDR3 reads TGCGCCAGCAGCTACCGGGACAGGGGGCTCGATGAGCAGTTCTTC.

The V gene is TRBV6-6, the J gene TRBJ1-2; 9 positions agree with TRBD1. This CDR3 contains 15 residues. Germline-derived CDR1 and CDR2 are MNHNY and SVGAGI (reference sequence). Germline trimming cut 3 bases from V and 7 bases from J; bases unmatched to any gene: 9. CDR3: CASSYRDRVEAGYTF. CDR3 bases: TGTGCCAGCAGTTATAGGGACAGGGTGGAAGCTGGCTACACCTTC.

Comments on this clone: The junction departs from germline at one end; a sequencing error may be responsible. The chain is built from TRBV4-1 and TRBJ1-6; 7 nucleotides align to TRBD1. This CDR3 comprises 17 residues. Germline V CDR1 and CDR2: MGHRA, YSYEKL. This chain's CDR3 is CAGSQGGRAGLVSPLHF. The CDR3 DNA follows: TGCGCCGGCAGCCAAGGGGGCAGGGCAGGGCTAGTTTCACCCCTCCACTTT.

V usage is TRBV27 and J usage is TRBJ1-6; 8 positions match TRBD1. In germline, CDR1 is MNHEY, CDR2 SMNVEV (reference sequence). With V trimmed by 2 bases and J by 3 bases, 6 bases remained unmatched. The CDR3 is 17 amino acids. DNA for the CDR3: TGTGCCAGCAGTTTAAGGAGGACAGGGATCTATAATTCACCCCTCCACTTT. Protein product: CASSLRRTGIYNSPLHF.

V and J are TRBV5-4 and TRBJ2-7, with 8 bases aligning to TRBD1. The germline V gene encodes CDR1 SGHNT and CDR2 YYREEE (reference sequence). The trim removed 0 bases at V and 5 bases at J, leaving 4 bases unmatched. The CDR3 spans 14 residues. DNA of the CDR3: TGTGCCAGCAGCTTGGGGACAGGGTCCCACGAGCAGTACTTC. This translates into CASSLGTGSHEQYF.

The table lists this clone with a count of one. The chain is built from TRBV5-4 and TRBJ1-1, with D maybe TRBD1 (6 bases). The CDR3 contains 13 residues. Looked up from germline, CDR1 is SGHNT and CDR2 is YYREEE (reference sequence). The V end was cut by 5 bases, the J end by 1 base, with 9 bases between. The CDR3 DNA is TGTGCCAGCAGTTTGACAGGGAACACTGAAGCTTTCTTT. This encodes CASSLTGNTEAFF.

The CDR3 sequence: CSGTGVLNTEAFF. The CDR3 DNA is TGCAGCGGGACAGGGGTCCTGAACACTGAAGCTTTCTTT. The chain combines TRBV29-1 with TRBJ1-1; TRBD1 agrees at 9 bases. Per germline, CDR1 SQVTM and CDR2 ANQGSEA. The CDR3 covers 13 residues. Trimming cost V 7 bases and J 0 bases; bases outside gene matches: 3.

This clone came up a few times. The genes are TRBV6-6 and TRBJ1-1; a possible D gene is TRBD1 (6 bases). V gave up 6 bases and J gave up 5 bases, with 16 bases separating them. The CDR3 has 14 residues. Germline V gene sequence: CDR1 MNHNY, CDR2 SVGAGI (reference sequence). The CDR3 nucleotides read TGTGCCAGCAGCCCCCGCTCCCAGGGGACTGAAGCTTTCTTT. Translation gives CASSPRSQGTEAFF.

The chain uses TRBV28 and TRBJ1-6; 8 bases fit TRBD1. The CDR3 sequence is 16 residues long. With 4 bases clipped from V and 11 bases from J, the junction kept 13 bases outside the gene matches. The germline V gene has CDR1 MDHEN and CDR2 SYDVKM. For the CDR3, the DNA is TGTGCCAGCAGTTCAACCCCGTGGACAGGGAAGGCACCCCTCCACTTT. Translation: CASSSTPWTGKAPLHF.

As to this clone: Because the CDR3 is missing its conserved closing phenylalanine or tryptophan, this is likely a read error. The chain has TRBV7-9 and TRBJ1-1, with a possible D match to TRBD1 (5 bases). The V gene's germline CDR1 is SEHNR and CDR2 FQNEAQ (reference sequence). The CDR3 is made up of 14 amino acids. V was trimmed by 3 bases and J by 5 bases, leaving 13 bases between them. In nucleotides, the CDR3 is TGTGCCAGCAGCTTGGTCAGGGAGGTAACTGAAGCTTTCCTT. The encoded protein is CASSLVREVTEAFL.

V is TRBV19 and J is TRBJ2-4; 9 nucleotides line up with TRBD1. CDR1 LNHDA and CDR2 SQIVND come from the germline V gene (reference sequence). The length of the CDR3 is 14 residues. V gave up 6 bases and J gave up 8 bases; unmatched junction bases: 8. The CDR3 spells CASRDRGGRDIQYF. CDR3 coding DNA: TGTGCCAGTAGGGACAGGGGAGGGAGAGACATTCAGTACTTC.

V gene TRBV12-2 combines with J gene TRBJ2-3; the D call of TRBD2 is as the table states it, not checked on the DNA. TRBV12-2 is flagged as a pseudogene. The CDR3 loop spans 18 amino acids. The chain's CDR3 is CASRPGTSGGTSTDTQYF. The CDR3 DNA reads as TGTGCAAGTCGACCAGGGACTAGCGGGGGGACTAGCACAGATACGCAGTATTTT.

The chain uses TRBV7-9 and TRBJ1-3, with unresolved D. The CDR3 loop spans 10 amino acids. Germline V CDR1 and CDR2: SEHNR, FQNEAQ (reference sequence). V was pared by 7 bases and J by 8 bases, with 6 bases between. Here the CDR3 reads CASNGDTIYF. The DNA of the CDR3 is TGTGCCAGCAACGGGGACACCATATATTTT. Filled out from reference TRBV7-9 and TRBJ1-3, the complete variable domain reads DTGVSQNPRHKITKRGQNVTFRCDPISEHNRLYWYRQTLGQGPEFLTYFQNEAQLEKSRLLSDRFSAERPKGSFSTLEIQRTEQGDSAMYLCASNGDTIYFGEGSWLTVV.

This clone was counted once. The CDR3 sequence is CASSDAGTGVGTEAFF. The CDR3 DNA reads as TGCGCCAGCAGTGATGCCGGGACAGGAGTGGGCACTGAAGCTTTCTTT. The chain employs TRBV10-2 and TRBJ1-1; 8 nucleotides match TRBD1. This CDR3 comprises 16 residues. Germline V lookup: CDR1 WSHSY, CDR2 SAAADI. Germline trimming cut 3 bases from V and 4 bases from J; bases unmatched to any gene: 10.

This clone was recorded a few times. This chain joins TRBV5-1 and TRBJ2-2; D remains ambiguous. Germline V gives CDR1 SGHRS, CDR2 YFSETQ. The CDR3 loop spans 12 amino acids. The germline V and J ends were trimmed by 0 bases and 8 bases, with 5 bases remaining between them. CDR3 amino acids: CASSLETGELFF. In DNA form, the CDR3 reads TGCGCCAGCAGCTTGGAAACAGGGGAGCTGTTTTTT.

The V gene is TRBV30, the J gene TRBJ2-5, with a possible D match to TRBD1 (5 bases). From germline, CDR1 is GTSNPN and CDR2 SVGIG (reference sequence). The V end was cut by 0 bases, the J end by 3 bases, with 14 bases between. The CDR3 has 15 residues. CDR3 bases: TGTGCCTGGAGTGTACTGGGGCAGCAAGAAGAGACCCAGTACTTC. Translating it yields CAWSVLGQQEETQYF.

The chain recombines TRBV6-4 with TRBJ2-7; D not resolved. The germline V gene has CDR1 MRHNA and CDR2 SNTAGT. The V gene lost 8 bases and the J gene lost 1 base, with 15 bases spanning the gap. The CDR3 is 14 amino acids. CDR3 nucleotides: TGTGCCAGCCCGATAGCCAACTGTTCCTACGAGCAGTACTTC. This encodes CASPIANCSYEQYF.

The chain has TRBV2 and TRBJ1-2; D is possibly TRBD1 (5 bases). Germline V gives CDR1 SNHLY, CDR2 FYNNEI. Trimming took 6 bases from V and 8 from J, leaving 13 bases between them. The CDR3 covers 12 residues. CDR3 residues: CASRDSAWGYTF. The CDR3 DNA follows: TGTGCCAGCAGAGACAGTGCCTGGGGCTACACCTTC.

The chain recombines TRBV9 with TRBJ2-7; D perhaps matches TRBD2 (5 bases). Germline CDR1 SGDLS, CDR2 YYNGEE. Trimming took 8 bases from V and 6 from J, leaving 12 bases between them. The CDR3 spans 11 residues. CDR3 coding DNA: TGTGCCAGTTCCAGCGGAGTCGAGCAGTACTTC. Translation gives CASSSGVEQYF.

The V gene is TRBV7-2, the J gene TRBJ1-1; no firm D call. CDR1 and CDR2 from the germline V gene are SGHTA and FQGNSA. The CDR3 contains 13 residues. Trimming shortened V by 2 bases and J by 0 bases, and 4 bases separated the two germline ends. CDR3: CASSLQVNTEAFF. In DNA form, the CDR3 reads TGTGCCAGCAGCTTACAGGTGAACACTGAAGCTTTCTTT.

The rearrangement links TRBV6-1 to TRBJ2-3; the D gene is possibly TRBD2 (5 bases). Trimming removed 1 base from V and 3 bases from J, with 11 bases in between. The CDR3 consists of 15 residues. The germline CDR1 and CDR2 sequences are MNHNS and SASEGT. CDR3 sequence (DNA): TGTGCCAGCAGTGAAGGGACTGGGGAGACAGATACGCAGTATTTT. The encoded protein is CASSEGTGETDTQYF.

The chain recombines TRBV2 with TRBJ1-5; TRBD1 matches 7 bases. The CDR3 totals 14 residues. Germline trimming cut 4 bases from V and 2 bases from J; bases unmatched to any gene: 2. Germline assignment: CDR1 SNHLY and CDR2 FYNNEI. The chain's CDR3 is CASSVGQGNQPQHF. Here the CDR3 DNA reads TGTGCCAGCAGTGTTGGACAGGGCAATCAGCCCCAGCATTTT.

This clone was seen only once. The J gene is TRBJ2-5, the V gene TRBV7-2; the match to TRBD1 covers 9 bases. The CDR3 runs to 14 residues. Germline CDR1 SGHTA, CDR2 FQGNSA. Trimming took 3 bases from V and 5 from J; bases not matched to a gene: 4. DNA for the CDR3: TGTGCCAGCAGCTTTACAGGGGGCGAGGAGACCCAGTACTTC. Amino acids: CASSFTGGEETQYF.